This entry is about one T cell receptor (beta chain). The antigen is unknown. This sample is part of a study of CXCR3-negative and CXCR3-positive naive CD8 T cells. TRB cDNA was prepared as libraries by UMI-labeled 5' RACE. No DNA is given; TCRdb re-called the 5' RACE reads and lists each CDR3 protein once. The sample has 100,000 to 150,000 distinct CDR3 sequences, and its top ten clones hold roughly 0.29%. General study findings and limits: Hydrophobicity of TRB CDR3s was greater in CXCR3-positive naive cells than in CXCR3-negative naive cells.

The CDR3 covers 13 residues. Germline V gives CDR1 SGHRS, CDR2 YFSETQ. Sequenced input: naive CXCR3- CD8+ T cells from blood. Indicated subset: CD45RO-CCR7+CD27+CD95- naive CD8+ T cells lacking CXCR3 (TNR3-). The chain carries TRBV5-1 and TRBJ2-7; TCRdb's assignment of TRBD1 cannot be checked, as there is no DNA. This TCR was sampled from a human donor in good health. Some clones in this sample may be carry-over from other donors' samples. CDR3 loop: CASSPRDPYEQYF.